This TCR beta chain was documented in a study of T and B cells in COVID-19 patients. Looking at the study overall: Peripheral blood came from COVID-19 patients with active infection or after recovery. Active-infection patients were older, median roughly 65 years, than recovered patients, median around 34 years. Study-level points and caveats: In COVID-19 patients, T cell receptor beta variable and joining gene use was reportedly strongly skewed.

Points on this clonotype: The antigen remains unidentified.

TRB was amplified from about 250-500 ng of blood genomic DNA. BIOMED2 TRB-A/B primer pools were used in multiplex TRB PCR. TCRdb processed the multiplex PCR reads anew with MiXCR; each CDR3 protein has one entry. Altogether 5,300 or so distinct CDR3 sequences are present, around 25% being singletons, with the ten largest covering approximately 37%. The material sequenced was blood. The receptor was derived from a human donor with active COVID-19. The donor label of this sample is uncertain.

CDR3 coding DNA: TGCGCCAGCAGCCAAGCCCAGGGGTTGTACGAGCAGTACTTC. It encodes CASSQAQGLYEQYF. The chain has TRBV4-3 and TRBJ2-7; TRBD1 might be the D (6 bases). Trimming removed 1 base from V and 4 bases from J, with 11 bases in between. The CDR3 has 14 residues. Germline CDR1 reads LGHNA; CDR2 reads YSLEER.